What follows are 30 T cell receptor beta chains derived from one specimen sequenced in a study of CD8+CD57+ T cells in acquired aplastic anemia (dated by TCRdb to 2016 to 2018). Sequencer: Illumina HiSeq 2000. TCR beta VDJ combination and CDR3 sequence profiling used genomic DNA as the template. In-frame beta chains were kept once TCRdb had trimmed the public reads at Q25 with fastp and called clones with MiXCR. Rows are unified per CDR3 protein, each entry keeping the most common DNA and genes. Present in this sample are over 150,000 distinct CDR3 sequences, roughly half of which were seen just once. Of the sample, more than 15% is held by the ten largest clones. Sequenced sample: sorted CD4+, CD8+, or CD8+CD57+ T cells (not recorded which) from PBMCs. The receptors stem from a human donor in good health, serving as a control.

This chain connects TRBV15 to TRBJ2-5; 7 bases line up with TRBD1. The germline gives CDR1 LNHNV, CDR2 YYDKDF (reference sequence). The V gene end was trimmed by 1 base and the J gene end by 5 bases; junction bases not matched to a gene: 10. CDR3 length: 16 residues. The CDR3 DNA follows: TGTGCCACCAGCAGAGGAGATACAGGGGAGAAGGAGACCCAGTACTTC. Translated: CATSRGDTGEKETQYF.

Of note for this clonotype: One junction end does not reproduce the germline sequence, and a read error may be involved. V usage is TRBV7-8 and J usage is TRBJ1-5; 10 bases are shared with TRBD1. Per the germline V gene, CDR1 is SGHVS and CDR2 is FQNEAQ. The CDR3 is made up of 15 amino acids. CDR3 coding DNA: TGTGCCAGCGGGTCCGGACAGGGGGGCAATCCGCCCCAGCATTTT. This gives the protein CASGSGQGGNPPQHF.

The chain has TRBV7-3 and TRBJ2-2, with no clear D. This CDR3 is 16 amino acids long. Trimming took off 5 bases at V and 0 bases at J, with 13 bases between the two ends. Germline loops: CDR1 SGHTA, CDR2 FQGTGA. CDR3 DNA sequence: TGTGCCAGCAGCCGGTTGGAGCGTTCGAACACCGGGGAGCTGTTTTTT. Protein sequence: CASSRLERSNTGELFF.

This clonotype has ten or more counts. The rearrangement joins TRBV5-8 to TRBJ1-2; a weak D match, TRBD1 (6 bases). Germline V CDR1 and CDR2: SGHTS, YDEGEE. Trimming stripped 4 bases from V and 2 bases from J, with 15 bases between. The CDR3 runs to 15 residues. The CDR3 reads CASSRFDTGNYGYTF. The CDR3 region has the DNA TGTGCCAGCAGCCGATTTGATACAGGGAACTATGGCTACACCTTC.

CDR3 coding DNA: TGTGCCATCAGGGGGACTAGCGGGGTCACAGATACGCAGTATTTT. Translated, it gives CAIRGTSGVTDTQYF. The chain is built from TRBV2 and TRBJ2-3, with 13 bases fitting TRBD2. V lost 10 bases, J lost 2 bases, and 6 bases stayed unmatched. CDR3 length equals 15 residues. Germline-derived CDR1 and CDR2 are SNHLY and FYNNEI. The full variable domain, with the rest looked up from reference TRBV2 and TRBJ2-3, is EPEVTQTPSHQVTQMGQEVILRCVPISNHLYFYWYRQILGQKVEFLVSFYNNEISEKSEIFDDQFSVERPDGSNFTLKIRSTKLEDSAMYFCAIRGTSGVTDTQYFGPGTRLTVL.

This chain connects TRBV25-1 to TRBJ2-1; 12 positions match TRBD2. The CDR3 sequence is 16 residues long. Looked up from germline, CDR1 is MGHDK and CDR2 is SYGVNS. Trimming at V came to 3 bases and at J to 9 bases, leaving 9 bases not matched to a gene. CDR3 region: CASSDPASGRAGEQFF. In DNA, the CDR3 is TGTGCCAGCAGTGACCCCGCTAGCGGGAGGGCCGGTGAGCAGTTCTTC.

This sequence joins TRBV29-1 and TRBJ2-5; 7 bases match TRBD2. This CDR3 comprises 12 residues. Germline V lookup: CDR1 SQVTM, CDR2 ANQGSEA. V was pared by 6 bases and J by 5 bases, with 6 bases of the junction left unmatched. This CDR3 is CSVNGGGETQYF. The CDR3 DNA sequence: TGCAGCGTAAACGGGGGAGGGGAGACCCAGTACTTC.

This clonotype was detected many times. V and J are TRBV5-6 and TRBJ2-3; 10 bases are shared with TRBD2. Germline assignment: CDR1 SGHDT and CDR2 YYEEEE. Trimming took 4 bases from V and 2 from J; bases not matched to a gene: 10. The length of the CDR3 is 17 residues. The DNA for the CDR3 is TGTGCCAGCAGCCGAGGTCTTAGCGGGGGGACCACAGATACGCAGTATTTT. This encodes CASSRGLSGGTTDTQYF.

Many counts were recorded for this clonotype. CDR3 in DNA: TGCGCCAGCAGCCAAGGAGGTTCGGGGGGCTATGGCTACACCTTC. Translated, it gives CASSQGGSGGYGYTF. The rearrangement joins TRBV4-3 to TRBJ1-2; maybe TRBD1 (5 bases). V was trimmed by 1 base and J by 4 bases, leaving 13 bases between them. The germline gives CDR1 LGHNA, CDR2 YSLEER. CDR3 length: 15 residues.

The V call is TRBV9, the J call TRBJ2-3; 7 bases are a match to TRBD1. The CDR3 runs 15 residues. With V trimmed by 3 bases and J by 4 bases, 8 bases remained unmatched. Germline V CDR1 and CDR2: SGDLS, YYNGEE. The CDR3 here is CASSARQGAADTQYF. For the CDR3, the DNA is TGTGCCAGCAGCGCCCGACAGGGTGCCGCAGATACGCAGTATTTT.

This clonotype was counted many times. The chain uses TRBV7-2 and TRBJ2-7, with TRBD1 matching over 7 bases. Germline V gene data show CDR1 as SGHTA and CDR2 as FQGNSA. Trimming at V came to 6 bases and at J to 0 bases, leaving 5 bases not matched to a gene. The CDR3 length is 14 residues. The CDR3 DNA sequence: TGTGCCAGCAGGTCGACAGGGAGCTCCTACGAGCAGTACTTC. Its protein product is CASRSTGSSYEQYF.

The chain is built from TRBV25-1 and TRBJ1-2, with a tentative D call TRBD1 (5 bases). From germline, CDR1 is MGHDK and CDR2 SYGVNS. Trimming removed 2 bases at V and 4 bases at J, with 11 bases between. This CDR3 is built from 14 residues. The CDR3 spells CASSESGDLYGYTF. The CDR3, as DNA: TGTGCCAGCAGTGAAAGTGGGGACCTCTATGGCTACACCTTC.

The chain employs TRBV2 and TRBJ1-2, with unresolved D. The CDR3 spans 12 residues. Germline V CDR1 and CDR2: SNHLY, FYNNEI. Trimming cost V 4 bases and J 14 bases, with 17 bases left between them. The CDR3 region is CASSGLVGRETF. The CDR3, as DNA: TGTGCCAGCAGTGGACTCGTAGGTCGGGAGACCTTC.

The CDR3 protein is CASRRGWDGYTF. CDR3 DNA sequence: TGCGCCAGCAGACGGGGGTGGGATGGCTACACCTTC. The genes are TRBV5-1 and TRBJ1-2; a possible D gene is TRBD1 (5 bases). CDR3 size: 12 residues. Germline V gives CDR1 SGHRS, CDR2 YFSETQ. The ends were cut back, 5 bases at V and 6 bases at J, with 11 bases in the middle.

The chain combines TRBV6-2 or TRBV6-3 with TRBJ1-4, with TRBD1 matching 7 bases. The junction had 8 bases not matched to a gene; V was cut back by 6 bases and J by 7 bases. CDR1 is MNHEY, CDR2 SVGEGT, per germline. The CDR3 contains 14 residues. The CDR3, as DNA: TGTGCCAGCAGACGTACAGGGGCTGGTGAAAAACTGTTTTTT. Translating gives CASRRTGAGEKLFF.

This rearrangement joins TRBV4-3 to TRBJ1-2; D unresolved. V was shortened by 2 bases and J by 5 bases, with 12 bases between the two germline ends. CDR1 and CDR2 (germline): LGHNA, YSLEER. The CDR3 runs 14 residues. The CDR3 region is CASSQQTGLYGYTF. The CDR3 DNA sequence: TGCGCCAGCAGCCAACAGACGGGGTTGTATGGCTACACCTTC.

This clonotype has at least ten counts. The chain has TRBV2 and TRBJ2-7, with a weak D call TRBD2 (5 bases). V gave up 6 bases and J gave up 3 bases, with 9 bases separating them. The CDR3 spans 12 residues. Germline-derived CDR1 and CDR2 are SNHLY and FYNNEI. CDR3 amino acids: CASSGEHYEQYF. CDR3 DNA: TGTGCCAGCAGCGGGGAACACTACGAGCAGTACTTC.

In this sample, this clonotype turned up many times. The chain has TRBV19 and TRBJ1-6, with D tentatively TRBD1 (5 bases). The V gene's germline CDR1 is LNHDA and CDR2 SQIVND (reference sequence). There are 16 residues in the CDR3. V gave up 7 bases and J gave up 9 bases, with 22 bases separating them. The CDR3 reads CASNGANGIMGSPLHF. DNA of the CDR3: TGTGCCAGTAATGGGGCAAACGGAATAATGGGTTCACCCCTCCACTTT.

In the case of this clonotype: This may stem from a read error, because a much larger clone lies one nucleotide away. V is TRBV6-1 and J is TRBJ1-5; D is uncertain. Trimming took 7 bases from V and 2 from J, leaving 18 bases between them. CDR3 length equals 16 residues. CDR1 is MNHNS, CDR2 SASEGT, per germline. The chain's CDR3 is CASNLNGGGRNQPQHF. CDR3 in DNA: TGTGCCAGCAATTTAAACGGCGGAGGGCGCAATCAGCCCCAGCATTTT.

The chain uses TRBV2 and TRBJ2-3; D gene unclear. The CDR3 is 14 amino acids. CDR1 is SNHLY and CDR2 is FYNNEI in the germline V gene. V gave up 3 bases and J gave up 0 bases, with 7 bases separating them. CDR3 coding DNA: TGTGCCAGCAGTGACCCGTATAGCACAGATACGCAGTATTTT. Translated: CASSDPYSTDTQYF. The full variable domain, its missing parts supplied by reference TRBV2 and TRBJ2-3, is EPEVTQTPSHQVTQMGQEVILRCVPISNHLYFYWYRQILGQKVEFLVSFYNNEISEKSEIFDDQFSVERPDGSNFTLKIRSTKLEDSAMYFCASSDPYSTDTQYFGPGTRLTVL.

V and J are TRBV10-3 and TRBJ1-6, with a possible D match to TRBD1 (5 bases). Germline CDR1 is ENHRY and CDR2 is SYGVKD. The CDR3 runs to 15 residues. V lost 5 bases to trimming and J lost 9 bases, with 17 bases between them. CDR3 protein: CAISQGLEVSSPLHF. DNA of the CDR3: TGTGCCATCAGTCAGGGATTGGAAGTAAGTTCACCCCTCCACTTT.

In the case of this clonotype: The junction differs from germline at one of its ends, possibly a read error. The rearrangement uses TRBV19 and TRBJ2-7; the D gene is possibly TRBD1 (5 bases). Germline values: CDR1 LNHDA, CDR2 SQIVND (reference sequence). CDR3 size: 15 residues. CDR3 sequence: CASGISGLGSYKQYF. In DNA form, the CDR3 reads TGTGCCAGTGGTATCTCAGGGTTGGGCTCCTACAAGCAGTACTTC.

This clonotype was recorded at least ten times. At one end, the junction sequence differs from germline, possibly due to a read error. The rearrangement uses TRBV6-2 or TRBV6-3 and TRBJ2-7, with TRBD1 identical over 9 bases. The CDR3 contains 17 residues. Germline-derived CDR1 and CDR2 are MNHEY and SVGEGT. This chain's CDR3 is CASSHSPWDRASYEQYF. The DNA of the CDR3 is TGTGCCAGCAGTCACTCCCCCTGGGACAGGGCTTCCTACGAGCAGTACTTC.

With regard to this clonotype: This may be a read error, as it is one base from a much larger clone. V and J are TRBV25-1 and TRBJ1-6; possible D gene TRBD1, 5 bases. Trimming removed 8 bases from V and 11 bases from J, with 19 bases in between. The CDR3 length is 14 residues. Per the germline V gene, CDR1 is MGHDK and CDR2 is SYGVNS. The CDR3 nucleotides are TGTGCCAGCTCACCCACAGGTTGGAATACACCCCTCCACTTT. Protein product: CASSPTGWNTPLHF. Using reference TRBV25-1 and TRBJ1-6 for the parts outside the CDR3, the full variable domain is EADIYQTPRYLVIGTGKKITLECSQTMGHDKMYWYQQDPGMELHLIHYSYGVNSTEKGDLSSESTVSRIRTEHFPLTLESARPSHTSQYLCASSPTGWNTPLHFGNGTRLTVT.

This clonotype has only one observation. V gene TRBV19 combines with J gene TRBJ2-1; 8 nucleotides agree with TRBD1. Looked up from germline, CDR1 is LNHDA and CDR2 is SQIVND (reference sequence). V trimming: 7 bases; J trimming: 5 bases; junction bases outside the gene matches: 10. The CDR3 has 15 amino acids. CDR3 bases: TGTGCCAGTAAACCCAGGGGGCCGGGACACAATGAGCAGTTCTTC. As protein: CASKPRGPGHNEQFF. Combining the CDR3 with reference TRBV19 and TRBJ2-1 gives the whole variable domain DGGITQSPKYLFRKEGQNVTLSCEQNLNHDAMYWYRQDPGQGLRLIYYSQIVNDFQKGDIAEGYSVSREKKESFPLTVTSAQKNPTAFYLCASKPRGPGHNEQFFGPGTRLTVL.

This clonotype was seen ten or more times. The CDR3 loop is CASSERYTEAFF. For the CDR3, the DNA is TGCGCCAGCAGTGAGCGTTACACTGAAGCTTTCTTT. V and J are TRBV10-2 and TRBJ1-1; D is uncertain. The V and J ends lost 2 bases and 3 bases respectively, with 4 bases between them. The CDR3 consists of 12 residues. CDR1 and CDR2 (germline): WSHSY, SAAADI.

The rearrangement links TRBV5-1 to TRBJ1-4; TRBD1 agrees at 8 bases. The CDR3 spans 17 residues. Per the germline V gene, CDR1 is SGHRS and CDR2 is YFSETQ. V shed 1 base, J shed 8 bases, and the junction held 13 bases outside the gene matches. The CDR3 here is CASSLPTLDRVGEKLFF. CDR3 DNA sequence: TGCGCCAGCAGCTTGCCAACCCTGGACAGGGTTGGGGAAAAACTGTTTTTT.

This clonotype appeared many times. The chain couples TRBV12-3 or TRBV12-4 to TRBJ1-1, with no clear D. Deletions cut 3 bases from V and 8 bases from J, with 16 bases between. The CDR3 extends over 14 amino acids. CDR3 in amino acids: CASSFPRQGGEAFF. The CDR3 nucleotides are TGTGCCAGCAGTTTCCCCCGACAAGGAGGGGAAGCTTTCTTT.

The sample holds many counts of this clonotype. The junction departs from the called germline gene at one end, perhaps through a read error. The chain recombines TRBV11-3 with TRBJ2-2; D is uncertain. The CDR3 has 14 amino acids. Per the germline V gene, CDR1 is SGHNT and CDR2 is YENEEA. The DNA of the CDR3 is TGTACCAGCAGCTTAGTCTGGAACACCGGGGAGCTGTTTTTT. It encodes CTSSLVWNTGELFF.

The V gene is TRBV20-1, the J gene TRBJ2-1; D is ambiguous. CDR1 DFQATT and CDR2 SNEGSKA come from the germline V gene (reference sequence). The CDR3 is made up of 12 amino acids. Trimming left V 3 bases short and J 15 bases short, with 18 bases between. The DNA for the CDR3 is TGCAGTGCTAGTCGGACGGACGGTGTGCGGTTCTTC. This codes for CSASRTDGVRFF.